This TCR beta chain was observed in a study of shared clonotypes between healthy human individuals. Study information: The cohort had two women and three men, ages 18 to 49. Study-wide results and limits: Clonotype sharing among donors, it was expected, would be affected by sequencing depth. In this cohort, only blood was sampled, and tissue repertoires likely differ.

Measured with immunoSEQ multiplex PCR; TCRdb has only the in-frame clones, and not every one. The sample yields about 480,000 clones, 75% to 80% seen once. All donors were Caucasian adults living in Nashville, Tennessee. The germline V and J ends were trimmed by 2 bases and 6 bases, with 11 bases remaining between them. CDR3 length: 14 residues. Germline CDR1 is MDHEN and CDR2 is SYDVKM. This clone was detected a few times. Its antigen is undetermined. This clonotype was sampled from a woman between 40 and 55 years old in good health. Some clones in this sample may be carry-over from other donors' samples. The rearrangement links TRBV28 to TRBJ1-3; D remains ambiguous. Sequences were obtained from PBMCs. The CDR3 protein is CASSLAPLVNTIYF. The CDR3 region has the DNA TGTGCCAGCAGTTTAGCCCCCCTTGTAAACACCATATATTTT.